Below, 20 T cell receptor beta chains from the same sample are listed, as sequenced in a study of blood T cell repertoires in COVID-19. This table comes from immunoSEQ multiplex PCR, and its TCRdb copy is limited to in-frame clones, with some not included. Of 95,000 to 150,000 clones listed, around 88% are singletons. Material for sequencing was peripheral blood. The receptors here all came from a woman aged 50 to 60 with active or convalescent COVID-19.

The CDR3 spells CASSLGLANNEQFF. CDR3 DNA: TGTGCCAGCAGTCTGGGACTAGCGAACAATGAGCAGTTCTTC. This rearrangement joins TRBV5-6 to TRBJ2-1, with 10 bases lining up with TRBD2. Trimming at V came to 5 bases and at J to 5 bases, leaving 4 bases not matched to a gene. The CDR3 is 14 amino acids. Per the germline V gene, CDR1 is SGHDT and CDR2 is YYEEEE.

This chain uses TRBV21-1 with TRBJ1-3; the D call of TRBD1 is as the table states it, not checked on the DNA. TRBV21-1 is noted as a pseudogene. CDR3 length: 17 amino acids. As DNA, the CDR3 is TGTGCCAGCAGCGAGACAGTTATAATATTCTCTGGAAACACCATATATTTT. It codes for CASSETVIIFSGNTIYF.

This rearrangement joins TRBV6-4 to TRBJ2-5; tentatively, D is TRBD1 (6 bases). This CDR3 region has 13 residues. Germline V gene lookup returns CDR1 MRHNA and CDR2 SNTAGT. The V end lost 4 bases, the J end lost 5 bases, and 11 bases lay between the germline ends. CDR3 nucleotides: TGTGCCAGCAGTGTACAGACAGGCGAGACCCAGTACTTC. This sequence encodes CASSVQTGETQYF.

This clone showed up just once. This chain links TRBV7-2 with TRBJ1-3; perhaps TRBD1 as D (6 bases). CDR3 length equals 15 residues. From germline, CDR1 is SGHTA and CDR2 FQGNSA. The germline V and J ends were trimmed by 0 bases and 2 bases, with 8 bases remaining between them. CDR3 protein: CASSLAPGAGNTIYF. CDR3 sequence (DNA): TGTGCCAGCAGCTTAGCGCCAGGGGCTGGAAACACCATATATTTT.

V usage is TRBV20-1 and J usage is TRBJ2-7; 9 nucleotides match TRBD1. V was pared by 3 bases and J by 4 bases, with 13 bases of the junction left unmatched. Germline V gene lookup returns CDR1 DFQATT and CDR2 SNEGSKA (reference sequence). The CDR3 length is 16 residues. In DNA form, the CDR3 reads TGCAGTGCTAGTCCTTCGGGGACAGGGCCCTATTACGAGCAGTACTTC. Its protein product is CSASPSGTGPYYEQYF.

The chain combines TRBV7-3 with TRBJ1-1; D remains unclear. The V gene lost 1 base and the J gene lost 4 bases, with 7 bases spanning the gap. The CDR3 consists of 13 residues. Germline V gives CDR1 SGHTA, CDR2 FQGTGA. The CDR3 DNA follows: TGTGCCAGCAGCTTAAGACGGGGCACTGAAGCTTTCTTT. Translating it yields CASSLRRGTEAFF. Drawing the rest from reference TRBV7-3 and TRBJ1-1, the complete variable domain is GAGVSQTPSNKVTEKGKYVELRCDPISGHTALYWYRQSLGQGPEFLIYFQGTGAADDSGLPNDRFFAVRPEGSVSTLKIQRTERGDSAVYLCASSLRRGTEAFFGQGTRLTVV.

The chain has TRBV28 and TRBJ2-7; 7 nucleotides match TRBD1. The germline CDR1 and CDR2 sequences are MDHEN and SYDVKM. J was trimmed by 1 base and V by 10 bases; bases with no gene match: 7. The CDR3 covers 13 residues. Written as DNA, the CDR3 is TGTGCCACCCGGGACAGAGGTTCCTACGAGCAGTACTTC. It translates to CATRDRGSYEQYF.

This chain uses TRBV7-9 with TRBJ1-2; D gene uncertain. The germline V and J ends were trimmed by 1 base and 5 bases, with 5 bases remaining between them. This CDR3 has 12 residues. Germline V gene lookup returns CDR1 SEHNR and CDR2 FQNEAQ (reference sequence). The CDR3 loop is CASSLVTYGYTF. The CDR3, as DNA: TGTGCCAGCAGCTTAGTTACTTATGGCTACACCTTC.

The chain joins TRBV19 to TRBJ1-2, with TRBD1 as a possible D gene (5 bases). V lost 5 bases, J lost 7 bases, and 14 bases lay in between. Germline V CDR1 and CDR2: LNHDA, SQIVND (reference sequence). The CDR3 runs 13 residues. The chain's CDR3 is CASSFRQSGGYTF. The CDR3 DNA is TGTGCCAGTAGTTTTCGACAGTCTGGTGGCTACACCTTC.

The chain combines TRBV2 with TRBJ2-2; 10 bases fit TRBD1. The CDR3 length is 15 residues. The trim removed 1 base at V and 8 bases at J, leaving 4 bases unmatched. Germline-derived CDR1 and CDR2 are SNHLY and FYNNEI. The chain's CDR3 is CASSEVGTGVGELFF. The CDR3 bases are TGTGCCAGCAGTGAAGTAGGGACAGGGGTTGGGGAGCTGTTTTTT. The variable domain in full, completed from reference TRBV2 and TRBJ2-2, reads EPEVTQTPSHQVTQMGQEVILRCVPISNHLYFYWYRQILGQKVEFLVSFYNNEISEKSEIFDDQFSVERPDGSNFTLKIRSTKLEDSAMYFCASSEVGTGVGELFFGEGSRLTVL.

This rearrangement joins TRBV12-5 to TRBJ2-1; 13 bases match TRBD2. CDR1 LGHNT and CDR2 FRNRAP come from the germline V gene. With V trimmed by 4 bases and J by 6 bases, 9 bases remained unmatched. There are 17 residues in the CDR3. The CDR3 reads CASGWAELAGGLNEQFF. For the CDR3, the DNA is TGTGCTAGTGGTTGGGCGGAACTAGCGGGAGGGCTCAATGAGCAGTTCTTC.

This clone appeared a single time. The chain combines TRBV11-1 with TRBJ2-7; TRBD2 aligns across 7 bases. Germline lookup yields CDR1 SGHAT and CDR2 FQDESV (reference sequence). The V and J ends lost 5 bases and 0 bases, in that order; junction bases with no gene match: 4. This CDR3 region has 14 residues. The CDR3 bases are TGTGCCAGCAGCCAACGGGGGGTCTCCTACGAGCAGTACTTC. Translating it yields CASSQRGVSYEQYF.

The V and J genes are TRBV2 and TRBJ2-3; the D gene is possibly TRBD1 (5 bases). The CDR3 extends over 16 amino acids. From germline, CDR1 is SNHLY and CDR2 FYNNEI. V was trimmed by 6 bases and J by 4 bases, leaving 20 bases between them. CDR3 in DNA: TGTGCCAGCAGCTCCGCCGTTGGGCAGGGCTCAGATACGCAGTATTTT. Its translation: CASSSAVGQGSDTQYF.

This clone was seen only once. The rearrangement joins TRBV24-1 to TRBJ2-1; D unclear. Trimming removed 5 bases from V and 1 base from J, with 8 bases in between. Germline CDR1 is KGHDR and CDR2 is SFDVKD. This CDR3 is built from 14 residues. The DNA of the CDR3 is TGTGCCACCAGTGGAGGCCCGTCCTACAATGAGCAGTTCTTC. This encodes CATSGGPSYNEQFF.

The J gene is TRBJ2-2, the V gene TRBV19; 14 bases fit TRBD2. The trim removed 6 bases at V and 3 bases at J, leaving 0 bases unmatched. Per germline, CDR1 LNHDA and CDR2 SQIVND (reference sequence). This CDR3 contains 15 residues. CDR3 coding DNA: TGTGCCAGTAGGGGACTAGCGGGAGACACCGGGGAGCTGTTTTTT. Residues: CASRGLAGDTGELFF.

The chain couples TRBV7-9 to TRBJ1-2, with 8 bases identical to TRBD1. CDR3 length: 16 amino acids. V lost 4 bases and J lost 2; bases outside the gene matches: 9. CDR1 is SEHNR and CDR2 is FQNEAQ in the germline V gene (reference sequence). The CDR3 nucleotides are TGTGCCAGCAGCTCCGCGACAGGGGCCGGGAACTATGGCTACACCTTC. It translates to CASSSATGAGNYGYTF.

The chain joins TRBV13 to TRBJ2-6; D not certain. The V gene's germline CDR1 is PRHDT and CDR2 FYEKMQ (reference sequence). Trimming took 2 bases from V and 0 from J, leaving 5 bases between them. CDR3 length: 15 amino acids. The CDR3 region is CASSLRGSGANVLTF. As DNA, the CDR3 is TGTGCCAGCAGCTTAAGAGGCTCTGGGGCCAACGTCCTGACTTTC.

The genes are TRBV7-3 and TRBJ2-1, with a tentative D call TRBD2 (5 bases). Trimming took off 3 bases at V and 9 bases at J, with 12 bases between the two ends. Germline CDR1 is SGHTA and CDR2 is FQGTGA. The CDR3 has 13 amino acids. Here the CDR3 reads CASSFLAAGEQFF. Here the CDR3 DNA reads TGTGCCAGCAGCTTCCTAGCTGCCGGTGAGCAGTTCTTC.

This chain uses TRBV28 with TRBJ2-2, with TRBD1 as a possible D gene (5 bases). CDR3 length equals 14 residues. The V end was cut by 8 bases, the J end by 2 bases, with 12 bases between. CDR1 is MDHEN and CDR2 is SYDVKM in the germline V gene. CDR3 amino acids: CASGAQGNTGELFF. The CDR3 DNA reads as TGTGCCAGCGGGGCCCAGGGTAACACCGGGGAGCTGTTTTTT.

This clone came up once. In nucleotides, the CDR3 is TGTGCCAGCAGCCTACCAACCCGGGGGAGCTCCTATAATTCACCCCTCCACTTT. Translating it yields CASSLPTRGSSYNSPLHF. The rearrangement joins TRBV11-2 to TRBJ1-6; maybe TRBD1 (5 bases). The germline gives CDR1 SGHAT, CDR2 FQNNGV. The CDR3 covers 18 residues. V was cut by 5 bases and J by 0 bases, with 17 bases left in between.